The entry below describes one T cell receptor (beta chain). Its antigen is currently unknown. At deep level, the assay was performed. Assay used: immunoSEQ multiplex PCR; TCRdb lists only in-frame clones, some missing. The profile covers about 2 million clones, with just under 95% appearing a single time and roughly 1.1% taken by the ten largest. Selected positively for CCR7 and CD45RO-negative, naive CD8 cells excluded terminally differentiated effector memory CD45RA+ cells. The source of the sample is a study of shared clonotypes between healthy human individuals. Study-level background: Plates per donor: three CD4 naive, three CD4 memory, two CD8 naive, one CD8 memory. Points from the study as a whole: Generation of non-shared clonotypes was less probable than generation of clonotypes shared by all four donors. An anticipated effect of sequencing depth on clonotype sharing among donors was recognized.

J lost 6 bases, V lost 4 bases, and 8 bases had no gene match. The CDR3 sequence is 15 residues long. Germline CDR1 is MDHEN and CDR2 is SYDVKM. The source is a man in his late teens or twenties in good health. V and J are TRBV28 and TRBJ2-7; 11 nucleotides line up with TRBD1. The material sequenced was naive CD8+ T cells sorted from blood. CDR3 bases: TGTGCCAGCAGTTCCTCGGGACAGGGGGTCTCCGAGCAGTACTTC. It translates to CASSSSGQGVSEQYF.